The present T cell receptor beta chain was sequenced within a study of cytomegalovirus exposure and HLA in healthy donors. Study as a whole: Genotyping of 430 or so donors showed that around 86% belonged to the Caucasian-associated ancestry cluster. General study findings and limits: Cytomegalovirus status, reportedly, was diagnosed with high specificity and sensitivity by the classifier. In a later analysis, TCR beta V- and J-gene trimming showed a link to a missense DCLRE1C variant.

With 60 Vbeta and 13 Jbeta primers, the PCR was carried out. As handled by the study authors: There were 80 million or so unique TCR beta chains by a later count, and around 10 million of them were shared. Data came from immunoSEQ multiplex PCR; TCRdb stores just in-frame clones and leaves some out. The V and J calls and clone size come from that table; D and trimming were worked out from the DNA. Of approximately 160,000 clones in the sample, around 68% were seen once. CDR3 length: 15 amino acids. From germline, CDR1 is SGHTA and CDR2 FQGTGA. Unmatched junction bases numbered 2, after V lost 2 bases and J lost 2 bases. The table lists this clone with a count of one. Its antigen is not identified.

The sequenced sample consisted of PBMCs. This sequence was found in a woman aged 40 to 55 in good health and CMV-seropositive. The rearrangement links TRBV7-3 to TRBJ2-1; TRBD1 matches 8 bases. Written as DNA, the CDR3 is TGTGCCAGCAGCTTAGGACAGGGTACCTACAATGAGCAGTTCTTC. It codes for CASSLGQGTYNEQFF.